This TCR beta chain was found in a study of blood T cell repertoires in COVID-19. Across the whole study: COVID-19 samples collected from the United States, Italy and Spain covered acute and convalescent phases.

Profiled with immunoSEQ multiplex PCR; TCRdb holds only in-frame clones, not every one. The sample has approximately 230,000 clones; around 84% are singletons. The sequenced material came from peripheral blood. The receptor comes from a man aged 25-45 years with active or convalescent COVID-19.

CDR3 nucleotides: TGTGCCAGCAGTTTATTGGACAGGGGGCGGCAGAGTGGCTACACCTTC. Its protein is CASSLLDRGRQSGYTF. V and J are TRBV28 and TRBJ1-2; 11 bases match TRBD1. Per germline, CDR1 MDHEN and CDR2 SYDVKM. CDR3 length: 16 residues. V dropped 1 base and J dropped 7; count of bases not matched to a gene: 8.